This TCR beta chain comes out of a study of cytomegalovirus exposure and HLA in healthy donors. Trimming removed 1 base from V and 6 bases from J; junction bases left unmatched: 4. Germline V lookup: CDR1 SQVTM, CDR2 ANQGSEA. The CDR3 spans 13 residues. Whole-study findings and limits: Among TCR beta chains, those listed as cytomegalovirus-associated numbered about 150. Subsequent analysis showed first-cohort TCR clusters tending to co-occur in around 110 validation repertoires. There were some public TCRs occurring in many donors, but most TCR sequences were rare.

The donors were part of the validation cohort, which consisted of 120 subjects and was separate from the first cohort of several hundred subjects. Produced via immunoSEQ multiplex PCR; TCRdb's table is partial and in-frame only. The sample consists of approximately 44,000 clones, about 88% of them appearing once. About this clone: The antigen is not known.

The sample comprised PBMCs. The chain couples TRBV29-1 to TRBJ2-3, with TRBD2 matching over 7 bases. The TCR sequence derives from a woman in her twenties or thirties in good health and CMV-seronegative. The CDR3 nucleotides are TGCAGCGTTGAAGGGACTAGACAGGATACGCAGTATTTT. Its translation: CSVEGTRQDTQYF.